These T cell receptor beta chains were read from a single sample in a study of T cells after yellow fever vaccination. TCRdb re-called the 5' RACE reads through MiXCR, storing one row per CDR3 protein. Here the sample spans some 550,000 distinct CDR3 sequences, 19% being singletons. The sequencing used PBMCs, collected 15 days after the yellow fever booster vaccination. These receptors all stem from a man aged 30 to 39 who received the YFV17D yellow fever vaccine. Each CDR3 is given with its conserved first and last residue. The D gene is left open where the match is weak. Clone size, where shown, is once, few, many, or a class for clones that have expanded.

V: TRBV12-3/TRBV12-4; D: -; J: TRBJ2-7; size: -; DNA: TGTGCCAGCAGTCCCTCTACAGGGACCTACGAGCAGTACTTC; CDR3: CASSPSTGTYEQYF
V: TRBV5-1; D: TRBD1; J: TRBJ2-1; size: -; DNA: TGCGCCAGCAGCTTGGGGACCGACAGGGGCAATGAGCAGTTCTTC; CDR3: CASSLGTDRGNEQFF
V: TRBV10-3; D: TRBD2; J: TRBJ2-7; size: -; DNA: TGTGCCATCAGTGGGGCGACTAGCGGGAGCTACGAGCAGTACTTC; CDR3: CAISGATSGSYEQYF
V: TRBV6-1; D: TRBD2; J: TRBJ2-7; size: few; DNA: TGTGCCAGCAGTGAAGGGACTAGCGCGAAATACGAGCAGTACTTC; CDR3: CASSEGTSAKYEQYF
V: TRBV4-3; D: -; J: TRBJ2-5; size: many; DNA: TGCGCCAGCAGCCAAGGACCGGGACTTCAAGAGACCCAGTACTTC; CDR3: CASSQGPGLQETQYF
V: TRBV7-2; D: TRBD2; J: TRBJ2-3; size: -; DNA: TGTGCCAGCAGCTCCCGGACTAGCGGGGGCACCACAGATACGCAGTATTTT; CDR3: CASSSRTSGGTTDTQYF
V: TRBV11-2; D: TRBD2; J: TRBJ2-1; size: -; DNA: TGTGCCAGCAGCTTAGGCGGGAGTCCATCCTACAATGAGCAGTTCTTC; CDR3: CASSLGGSPSYNEQFF
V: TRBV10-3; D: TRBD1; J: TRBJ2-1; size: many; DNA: TGTGCCATCAGTGGAGGGACAGGGGGCTACAATGAGCAGTTCTTC; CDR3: CAISGGTGGYNEQFF
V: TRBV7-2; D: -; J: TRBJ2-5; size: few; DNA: TGTGCCAGCAGCTTAACTTGGGTCCAAGAGACCCAGTACTTC; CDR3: CASSLTWVQETQYF
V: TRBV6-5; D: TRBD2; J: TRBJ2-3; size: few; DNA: TGTGCCAGCAGTTACGGACTAGCGGGCGACACAGATACGCAGTATTTT; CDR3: CASSYGLAGDTDTQYF
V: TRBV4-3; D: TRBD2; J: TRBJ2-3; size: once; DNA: TGCGCCAGCAGCCAAGATTTAGGCTCCGGGGGGACAGATACGCAGTATTTT; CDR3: CASSQDLGSGGTDTQYF
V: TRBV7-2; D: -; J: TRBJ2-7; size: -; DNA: TGTGCCAGCAGCCCCCATTTACCCGGGAGTGGAATCTACGAGCAGTACTTC; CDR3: CASSPHLPGSGIYEQYF
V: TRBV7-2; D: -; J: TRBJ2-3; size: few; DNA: TGTGCCAGCAGCTTCTGGGGTCGAGCAGATACGCAGTATTTT; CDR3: CASSFWGRADTQYF
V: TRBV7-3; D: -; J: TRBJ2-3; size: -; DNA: TGTGCCAGCAGCTTAGATGCTAGCACTGGTACGCAGTATTTT; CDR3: CASSLDASTGTQYF
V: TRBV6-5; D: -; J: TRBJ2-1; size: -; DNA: TGTGCCAGCAGTTCGTTGACTAGTCGCTCCTACAATGAGCAGTTCTTC; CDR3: CASSSLTSRSYNEQFF
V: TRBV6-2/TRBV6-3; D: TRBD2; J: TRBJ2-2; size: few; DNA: TGTGCCAGCAGCCCCAAGACTAGCGGGAGCGCCGGGGAGCTGTTTTTT; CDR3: CASSPKTSGSAGELFF
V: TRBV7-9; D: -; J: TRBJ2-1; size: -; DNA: TGTGCCAGCAGCCCAGGGAGGCCTTTCACCTACAATGAGCAGTTCTTC; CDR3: CASSPGRPFTYNEQFF
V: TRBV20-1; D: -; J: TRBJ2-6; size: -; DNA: TGCAGTGCTAGAGATCCTCGCTCTGGGGCCAACGTCCTGACTTTC; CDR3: CSARDPRSGANVLTF
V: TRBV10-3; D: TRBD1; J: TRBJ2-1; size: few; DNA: TGTGCCATCCGTTCTGGGACAGGGGACTCCAATGAGCAGTTCTTC; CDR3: CAIRSGTGDSNEQFF
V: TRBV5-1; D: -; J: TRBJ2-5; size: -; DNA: TGCGCCAGCAGCTTGGCTATGTCTGAGACCCAGTACTTC; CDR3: CASSLAMSETQYF
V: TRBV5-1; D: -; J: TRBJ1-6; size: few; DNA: TGCGCCAGCAGAGGCAGTGAGGATTCACCCCTCCACTTT; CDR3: CASRGSEDSPLHF
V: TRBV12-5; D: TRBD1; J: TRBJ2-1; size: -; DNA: TGTGCTAGTGGTTCCCGGACAGGGGATCGGAATGAGCAGTTCTTC; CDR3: CASGSRTGDRNEQFF
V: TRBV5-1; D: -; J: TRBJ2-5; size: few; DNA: TGCGCCAGCAGCTTGGTCGCGGATGAGACCCAGTACTTC; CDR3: CASSLVADETQYF
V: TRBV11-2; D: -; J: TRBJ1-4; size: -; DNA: TGTGCCAGCAGCTTAGTCGCAGGTTGGCTGTTTTTT; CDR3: CASSLVAGWLFF
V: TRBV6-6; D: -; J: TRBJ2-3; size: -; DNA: TGTGCCAGCGGGACAACAGCAGATACGCAGTATTTT; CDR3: CASGTTADTQYF
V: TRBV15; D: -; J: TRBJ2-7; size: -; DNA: TGTGCCACCAGCGAAGCCAGGACGGGAGCCTCCTACGAGCAGTACTTC; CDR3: CATSEARTGASYEQYF